This T cell receptor beta chain stems from a study of T-cell memory formation after mild COVID-19. The sample holds a few counts of this clonotype. The antigen remains unidentified. An end of the junction does not agree with germline; a read error may underlie this. TCRdb processed the 5' RACE reads anew with MiXCR; each CDR3 protein has one entry. This table has about 90,000 distinct CDR3 sequences, about 13% appearing once. CDR1 and CDR2 from the germline V gene are SSHAT and FNYEAQ (reference sequence). The CDR3 loop spans 19 amino acids. Study-level points and caveats: Shrinking CD4+ clones resided mostly in CM and EM, and CD8+ ones in EMRA.

Sequencing was done on a sample of PBMCs or a T cell subset sorted from them (not recorded which). The chain employs TRBV7-7 and TRBJ2-2; 7 nucleotides align to TRBD2. This clonotype originated in an adult woman who had mild COVID-19 (a few samples of this study predate the infection). Cell type and time point are not known. The CDR3, as DNA: TGTGCTAGCAGCTTAAGCCCGGGACTACCCACGGGGAACACCGGGGAGCTGTTTTTT. It specifies CASSLSPGLPTGNTGELFF.